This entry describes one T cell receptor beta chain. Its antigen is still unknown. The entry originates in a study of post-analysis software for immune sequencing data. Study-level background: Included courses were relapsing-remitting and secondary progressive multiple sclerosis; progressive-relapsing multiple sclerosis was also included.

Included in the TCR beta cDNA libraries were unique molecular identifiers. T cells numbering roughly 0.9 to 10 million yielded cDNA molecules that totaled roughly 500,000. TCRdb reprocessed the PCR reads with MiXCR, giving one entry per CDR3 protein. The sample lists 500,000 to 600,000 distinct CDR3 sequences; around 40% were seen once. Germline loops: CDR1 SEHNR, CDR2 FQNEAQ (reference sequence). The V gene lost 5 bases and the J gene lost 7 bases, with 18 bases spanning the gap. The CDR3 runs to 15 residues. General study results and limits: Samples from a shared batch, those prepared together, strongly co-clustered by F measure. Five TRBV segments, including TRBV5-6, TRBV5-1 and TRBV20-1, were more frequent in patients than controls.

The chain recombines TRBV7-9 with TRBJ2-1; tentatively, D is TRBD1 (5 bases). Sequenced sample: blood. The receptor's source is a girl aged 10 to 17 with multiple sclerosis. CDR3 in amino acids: CASSLFSLGANEQFF. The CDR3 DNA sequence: TGTGCCAGCAGCCTATTTTCCCTAGGGGCGAATGAGCAGTTCTTC. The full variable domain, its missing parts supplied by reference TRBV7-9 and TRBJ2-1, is DTGVSQNPRHKITKRGQNVTFRCDPISEHNRLYWYRQTLGQGPEFLTYFQNEAQLEKSRLLSDRFSAERPKGSFSTLEIQRTEQGDSAMYLCASSLFSLGANEQFFGPGTRLTVL.